Here is one TCR beta chain with its context. The data derive from a study of control samples from healthy donors and cancer patients. The CDR3 totals 17 residues. Germline V lookup: CDR1 MGHDK, CDR2 SYGVNS. V lost 2 bases, J lost 2 bases, and 8 bases stayed unmatched. Clones were sequenced by immunoSEQ multiplex PCR, and TCRdb holds only the in-frame ones, with some missing. The table lists tens of thousands of clones, 95% to 96% of them singletons. This clonotype originated in a woman in her twenties or thirties in good health. What was sequenced was blood. The gene calls are TRBV25-1 and TRBJ2-1; 8 nucleotides match TRBD2. The CDR3: CASSEVWEREPYNEQFF. The CDR3 DNA reads TGTGCCAGCAGTGAAGTCTGGGAGCGGGAGCCCTACAATGAGCAGTTCTTC.